These 2 T cell receptor beta chains were sequenced from one sample in a study of blood T cell repertoires in COVID-19. The table came from immunoSEQ multiplex PCR; TCRdb's copy has only in-frame clones and leaves some out. The profile covers about 180,000 clones, with about four fifths appearing a single time and 6.5% to 7% taken by the ten largest. Sequences were obtained from peripheral blood. All receptors derive from a man in his 70s with active or convalescent COVID-19.

The rearrangement links TRBV2 to TRBJ1-5; TRBD1 is a possible D gene (6 bases). Trimming shortened V by 6 bases and J by 5 bases, and 11 bases separated the two germline ends. The germline V gene encodes CDR1 SNHLY and CDR2 FYNNEI. There are 13 residues in the CDR3. Written as DNA, the CDR3 is TGTGCCAGCAGCCAAGCAGGGGATCAGCCCCAGCATTTT. Translating it yields CASSQAGDQPQHF. Variable domain in full (rest from reference TRBV2 and TRBJ1-5): EPEVTQTPSHQVTQMGQEVILRCVPISNHLYFYWYRQILGQKVEFLVSFYNNEISEKSEIFDDQFSVERPDGSNFTLKIRSTKLEDSAMYFCASSQAGDQPQHFGDGTRLSIL.

This clone is a singleton in its sample. This chain connects TRBV7-9 to TRBJ2-2; 8 bases are a match to TRBD1. This CDR3 contains 14 residues. Unmatched junction bases numbered 5, after V lost 8 bases and J lost 3 bases. Per germline, CDR1 SEHNR and CDR2 FQNEAQ (reference sequence). DNA of the CDR3: TGTGCCAGCGTCCAGACAGGGGACACCGGGGAGCTGTTTTTT. Amino acid sequence: CASVQTGDTGELFF. The whole variable domain, remainder taken from reference TRBV7-9 and TRBJ2-2, is DTGVSQNPRHKITKRGQNVTFRCDPISEHNRLYWYRQTLGQGPEFLTYFQNEAQLEKSRLLSDRFSAERPKGSFSTLEIQRTEQGDSAMYLCASVQTGDTGELFFGEGSRLTVL.